The present entry profiles one TCR beta chain with its context. What it binds is unknown. This record belongs to a study of neurological immune-mediated disorders. From 2 million PBMCs stored at -80 C, the unsorted libraries were generated. 5'RACE generated cDNA with 10-nucleotide random UMIs. One entry per CDR3 protein, called by TCRdb with MiXCR from the 5' RACE reads. The sample has some 66,000 distinct CDR3 sequences; 4.5% are singletons. General study findings and limits: No CDR3 amino acid sequences recurred among expanded clones across subjects, suggesting private repertoires in all groups. HTLV-1-associated myelopathy led in TCR clonal expansion, while multiple sclerosis ranked lowest, below healthy controls.

The germline V gene encodes CDR1 SGHNT and CDR2 YENEEA. The CDR3 runs to 14 residues. Trimming took off 3 bases at V and 4 bases at J, with 12 bases between the two ends. This receptor was identified in a man aged 25 to 40 with multiple sclerosis. The source material was PBMCs. The V call is TRBV11-3, the J call TRBJ1-1, with a possible D match to TRBD1 (5 bases). The CDR3 here is CASSFQGGSTEAFF. As DNA, the CDR3 is TGTGCCAGCAGCTTCCAGGGAGGATCCACTGAAGCTTTCTTT.